A selection of T cell receptor beta chains follows, all from one sample in a study of CD8+ T cells in alopecia areata. The table came from immunoSEQ multiplex PCR; TCRdb's copy has only in-frame clones and leaves some out. The sample consists of 90,000 to 120,000 clones, almost 60% of them appearing once. The sequenced sample was CD8+ T cells sorted from blood. The receptors derive from a human donor in good health. CDR3s include the opening cysteine and the closing phenylalanine or tryptophan. A D gene is named only where the DNA matches it firmly. Part of the rows lack a size; the others show once, few, many or a class for expanded clones.

v_call	d_call	j_call	clone_size	cdr3_nt	cdr3_aa
TRBV13	TRBD1	TRBJ2-7	-	TGTGCCAGCAGCTCCGCCCTAGAGACAGGGGCGGCCTACGAGCAGTACTTC	CASSSALETGAAYEQYF
TRBV27	-	TRBJ1-5	-	TGTGCCAGCAGTCTCTACCATGGTGATCAGCCCCAGCATTTT	CASSLYHGDQPQHF
TRBV7-9	-	TRBJ2-1	-	TGTGCCAGCAGCTTACGCGTTACTGAGCAGTTCTTC	CASSLRVTEQFF
TRBV27	-	TRBJ1-5	few	TGTGCCAGCAGTTTTTCCTCGACAGTAATTCAGCCCCAGCATTTT	CASSFSSTVIQPQHF
TRBV5-1	TRBD1	TRBJ1-2	few	TGCGCCAGCAGAGAAGCCACACAGGGGAACTATGGCTACACCTTC	CASREATQGNYGYTF
TRBV5-1	-	TRBJ2-7	-	TGCGCCAGCCGACAGAACGCCTACTCCGAGCAGTACTTC	CASRQNAYSEQYF
TRBV11-2	-	TRBJ2-5	-	TGTGCCAGCAGCTTAGGGACCGCTGAACTCCAAGAGACCCAGTACTTC	CASSLGTAELQETQYF
TRBV11-1	-	TRBJ2-5	few	TGTGCCAGCAGCTACTCTTTAGCGGTCTTAGAGACCCAGTACTTC	CASSYSLAVLETQYF
TRBV2	TRBD2	TRBJ2-1	few	TGTGCCAGCATCCGAGGGACTAGCGGGAGCAATGAGCAGTTCTTC	CASIRGTSGSNEQFF
TRBV2	-	TRBJ1-6	-	TGTGCCAGCAGTCGGTCTGATAGACCCTATAATTCACCCCTCCACTTT	CASSRSDRPYNSPLHF
TRBV10-2	-	TRBJ2-7	-	TGCGCCAGCAGTGAGTATTCCTACGAGCAGTACTTC	CASSEYSYEQYF
TRBV28	-	TRBJ1-6	once	TGTGCCAGCAGTTTATCGGGCACCAATTCACCCCTCCACTTT	CASSLSGTNSPLHF
TRBV10-1	-	TRBJ1-5	-	TGCGCCAGCAGTGAGTCGCAGAATCAGCCCCAGCATTTT	CASSESQNQPQHF
TRBV30	-	TRBJ2-5	-	TGTGCCTGGAGTCTGGGAATGGAGACCCAGTACTTC	CAWSLGMETQYF
TRBV11-2	TRBD1	TRBJ1-1	-	TGTGCCAGCAGCTTAGGGTTCGGACAGGGGAACACTGAAGCTTTCTTT	CASSLGFGQGNTEAFF
TRBV5-6	-	TRBJ1-1	-	TGTGCCAGCAGCTTGGGGTATGGGAACACTGAAGCTTTCTTT	CASSLGYGNTEAFF
TRBV9	TRBD1	TRBJ1-2	-	TGTGCCAGCAGCGTAGGTAACAGGGGGGCGATTGGCTACACCTTC	CASSVGNRGAIGYTF
TRBV28	-	TRBJ2-7	few	TGTGCCAGCATGGAGGGGCGTTCCGAGCAGTACTTC	CASMEGRSEQYF
TRBV6-1	-	TRBJ2-7	few	TGTGCCAGCAGTGAATCGGCAGGGAGCTCCTACGAGCAGTACTTC	CASSESAGSSYEQYF
TRBV6-1	-	TRBJ1-6	many	TGTGCCAGCAGTGAAGGGTCCCGGGATAATTCACCCCTCCACTTT	CASSEGSRDNSPLHF
TRBV29-1	-	TRBJ1-1	-	TGCAGCGTTGAGGGCAGGAACACTGAAGCTTTCTTT	CSVEGRNTEAFF
TRBV11-2	-	TRBJ2-5	few	TGTGCCAGCAGCTTATCGCCGTGGTACCAAGAGACCCAGTACTTC	CASSLSPWYQETQYF
TRBV30	-	TRBJ1-1	many	TGTGCCTGGGTATTTTCCAGGGGTTCTGAAGCTTTCTTT	CAWVFSRGSEAFF
TRBV7-9	-	TRBJ1-5	-	TGTGCCAGCAGCTCCGACTCAAGTCCCGAAGGACAGCCCCAGCATTTT	CASSSDSSPEGQPQHF
TRBV7-9	-	TRBJ1-1	few	TGTGCCAGCAGCATCCATCCACGGGACAAAAACACTGAAGCTTTCTTT	CASSIHPRDKNTEAFF
TRBV7-9	TRBD2	TRBJ2-5	-	TGTGCCAGCAGCTCAAAACCCGGACTAGCGGGGAGGAGTGAGACCCAGTACTTC	CASSSKPGLAGRSETQYF
TRBV13	-	TRBJ2-4	-	TGTGCCAGCAGCTTAGGGACTAACATTCAGTACTTC	CASSLGTNIQYF
TRBV6-6	TRBD1	TRBJ2-2	-	TGTGCCAGCAGCGGACAGGGAGGCACCGGGGAGCTGTTTTTT	CASSGQGGTGELFF
TRBV25-1	TRBD1	TRBJ1-2	-	TGTGCCAGCAGTTCACGGACAGGGGGCGACTATGGCTACACCTTC	CASSSRTGGDYGYTF
TRBV19	-	TRBJ1-5	-	TGTGCCAGCAGTTTATTGGGAGCCATCAATCAGCCCCAGCATTTT	CASSLLGAINQPQHF
TRBV2	-	TRBJ2-7	few	TGTGCCAGCAGGGGAGAGAACGAGCAGTACTTC	CASRGENEQYF
TRBV18	-	TRBJ2-4	-	TGTGCCAGCTCACCAAACAGGGTGAAAAACATTCAGTACTTC	CASSPNRVKNIQYF
TRBV5-1	-	TRBJ2-1	-	TGCGCCAGCAGCCCTGGCGGGGGCCACAATGAGCAGTTCTTC	CASSPGGGHNEQFF
TRBV9	-	TRBJ2-5	-	TGTGCCAGCAGCGTAAACCCCGCTACACACTTCCAAGAGACCCAGTACTTC	CASSVNPATHFQETQYF
TRBV13	-	TRBJ2-7	-	TGTGCCAGCACAGGGGCCTACGAGCAGTACTTC	CASTGAYEQYF
TRBV2	-	TRBJ2-1	-	TGTGCCAGCAGTGGGGGCGGGGAGTCCTACAATGAGCAGTTCTTC	CASSGGGESYNEQFF
TRBV13	-	TRBJ1-2	-	TGTGCCAGCTCTTGGGGTCAGGGCAACTATGGCTACACCTTC	CASSWGQGNYGYTF
TRBV5-1	TRBD2	TRBJ2-1	-	TGCGCCAGCAGCCTAGCGGGGGTGCTCAATGAGCAGTTCTTC	CASSLAGVLNEQFF
TRBV5-6	-	TRBJ1-1	-	TGTGCCAGCAGCTTGTTAGGAACTGAAGCTTTCTTT	CASSLLGTEAFF
TRBV5-6	-	TRBJ1-1	-	TGTGCCAGCAGCTTGGGTACAGGGAGTCCTGAAGCTTTCTTT	CASSLGTGSPEAFF
TRBV4-1	-	TRBJ2-3	-	TGCGCCAGCAGCCAATTTGCAGGGCGGCGGGAAGATACGCAGTATTTT	CASSQFAGRREDTQYF
TRBV15	-	TRBJ1-5	once	TGTGCCACCAGCGGGGTTTTAAGCAATCAGCCCCAGCATTTT	CATSGVLSNQPQHF